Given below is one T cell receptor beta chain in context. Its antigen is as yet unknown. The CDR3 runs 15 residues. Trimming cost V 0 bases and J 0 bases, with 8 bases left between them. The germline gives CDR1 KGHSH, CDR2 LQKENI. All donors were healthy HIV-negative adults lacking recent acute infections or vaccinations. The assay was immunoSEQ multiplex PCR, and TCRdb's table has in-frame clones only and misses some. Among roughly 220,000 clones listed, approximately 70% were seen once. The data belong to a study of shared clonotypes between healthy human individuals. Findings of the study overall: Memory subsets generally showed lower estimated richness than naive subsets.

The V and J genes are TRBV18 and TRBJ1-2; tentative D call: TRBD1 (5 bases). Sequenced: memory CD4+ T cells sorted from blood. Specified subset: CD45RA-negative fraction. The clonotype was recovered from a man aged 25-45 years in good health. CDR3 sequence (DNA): TGTGCCAGCTCACCACCGGGGCTCTCTAACTATGGCTACACCTTC. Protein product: CASSPPGLSNYGYTF. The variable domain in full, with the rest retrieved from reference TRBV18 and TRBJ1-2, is NAGVMQNPRHLVRRRGQEARLRCSPMKGHSHVYWYRQLPEEGLKFMVYLQKENIIDESGMPKERFSAEFPKEGPSILRIQQVVRGDSAAYFCASSPPGLSNYGYTFGSGTRLTVV.